This T cell receptor (beta chain) was captured by sequencing in a study of human T cells and chemical hapten exposure. TCRdb ran MiXCR on the RACE reads and lists one entry per CDR3 protein. Among 120,000 or so distinct CDR3 sequences listed, approximately 10% were seen once. Germline CDR1 reads MGHRA; CDR2 reads YSYEKL. The CDR3 runs to 14 residues. The V end was cut by 6 bases, the J end by 2 bases, with 8 bases between. Time point reported: patch test 3, about 24 weeks after DPC sensitization. The sample's treatment: therapeutic diphenylcyclopropenone sensitization with weekly scalp DPC. This receptor was taken from a woman aged 45-60 years with alopecia areata. Some clones in this sample may be carry-over from other donors' samples. The specimen comprised whole blood, sampled in connection with sensitization to the hapten diphenylcyclopropenone (DPC). This sequence joins TRBV4-1 and TRBJ1-6, with a possible D match to TRBD1 (5 bases). The CDR3 protein is CASRRGPYNSPLHF. The CDR3 nucleotides read TGCGCCAGCAGGAGGGGCCCCTATAATTCACCCCTCCACTTT.